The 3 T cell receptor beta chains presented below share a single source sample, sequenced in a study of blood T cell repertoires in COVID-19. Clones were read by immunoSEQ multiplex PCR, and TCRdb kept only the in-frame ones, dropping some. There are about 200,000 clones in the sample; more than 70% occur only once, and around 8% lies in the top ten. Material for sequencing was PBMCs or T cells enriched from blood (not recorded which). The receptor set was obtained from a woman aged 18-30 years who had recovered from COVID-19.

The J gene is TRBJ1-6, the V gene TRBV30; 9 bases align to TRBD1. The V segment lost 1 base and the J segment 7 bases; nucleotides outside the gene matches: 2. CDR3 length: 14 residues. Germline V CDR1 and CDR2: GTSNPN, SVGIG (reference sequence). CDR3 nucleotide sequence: TGTGCCTGGAGTGAAGGACAGGGGAATTCACCCCTCCACTTT. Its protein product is CAWSEGQGNSPLHF.

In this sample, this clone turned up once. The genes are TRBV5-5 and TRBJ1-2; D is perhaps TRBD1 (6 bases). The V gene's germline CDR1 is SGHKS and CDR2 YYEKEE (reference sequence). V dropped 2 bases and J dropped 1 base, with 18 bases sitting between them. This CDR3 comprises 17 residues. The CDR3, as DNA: TGTGCCAGCAGCTTACGGGACACCGGACCGAGTAACTATGGCTACACCTTC. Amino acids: CASSLRDTGPSNYGYTF.

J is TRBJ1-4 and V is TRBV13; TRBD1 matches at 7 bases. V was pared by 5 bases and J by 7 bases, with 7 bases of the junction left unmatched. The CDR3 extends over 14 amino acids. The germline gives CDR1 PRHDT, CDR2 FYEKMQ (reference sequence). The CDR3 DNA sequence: TGTGCCAGCAGCATGGGACAGTCTATTGAAAAACTGTTTTTT. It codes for CASSMGQSIEKLFF. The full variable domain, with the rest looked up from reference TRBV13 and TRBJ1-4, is AAGVIQSPRHLIKEKRETATLKCYPIPRHDTVYWYQQGPGQDPQFLISFYEKMQSDKGSIPDRFSAQQFSDYHSELNMSSLELGDSALYFCASSMGQSIEKLFFGSGTQLSVL.